This paragraph reports one T cell receptor (beta chain). Trimming stripped 3 bases from V and 1 base from J, with 18 bases between. The CDR3 is 16 residues long. Germline V gene data show CDR1 as GTSNPN and CDR2 as SVGIG (reference sequence). This sample was included in a study of blood T cell repertoires in COVID-19. Study-wide background: PBMCs, B-cell-depleted T cells, or T cells were the source of the cDNA or gDNA that made up the material.

Per the authors' pipeline: Amplification of reference gene primers was used by the study to estimate nucleated cell counts. TCRdb's copy holds only in-frame clones and misses some; the assay was immunoSEQ multiplex PCR. D and trimming were read from the DNA, whereas the V and J calls and clone size are those reported in that table. The sample carries under 95,000 clones, approximately 86% recorded once. Enrolment of Seattle patients took place during active infection, and they were followed longitudinally. The chain uses TRBV30 and TRBJ1-2; D is possibly TRBD1 (5 bases). The sequence was obtained from a woman at least 80 years old with COVID-19, enrolled during active disease. Sample: peripheral blood. CDR3 nucleotides: TGTGCCTGGAGGCATCGACAGCCCAGTCTTAACTATGGCTACACCTTC. Its protein product is CAWRHRQPSLNYGYTF.